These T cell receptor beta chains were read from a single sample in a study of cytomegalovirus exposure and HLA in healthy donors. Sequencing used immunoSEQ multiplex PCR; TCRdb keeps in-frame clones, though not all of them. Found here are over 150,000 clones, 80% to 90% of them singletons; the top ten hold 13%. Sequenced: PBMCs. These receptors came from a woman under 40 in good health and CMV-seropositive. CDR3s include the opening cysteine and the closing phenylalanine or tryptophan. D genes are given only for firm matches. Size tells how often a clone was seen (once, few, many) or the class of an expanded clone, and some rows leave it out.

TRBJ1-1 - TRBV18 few TGTGCCAGCTCACCTGGGGATTGGCGGGGACCTGAAGCTTTCTTT CASSPGDWRGPEAFF
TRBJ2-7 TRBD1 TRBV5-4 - TGTGCCAGCAGCCTCATGGACAGGGGCCACGAGCAGTACTTC CASSLMDRGHEQYF
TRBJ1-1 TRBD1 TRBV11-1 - TGTGCCAGCAGCCCATGGACAGGGTTAAACACTGAAGCTTTCTTT CASSPWTGLNTEAFF
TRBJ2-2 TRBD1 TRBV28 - TGTGCCAGCAGTCCAAAGACAGGGACCGGGGAGCTGTTTTTT CASSPKTGTGELFF
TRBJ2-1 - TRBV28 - TGTGCCAGCTACCCACTAGGAGGAAAGTCCACCTACAATGAGCAGTTCTTC CASYPLGGKSTYNEQFF
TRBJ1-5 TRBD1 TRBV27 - TGTGCCAGTTCAACAGGGGTGAAGCAGCCCCAGCATTTT CASSTGVKQPQHF
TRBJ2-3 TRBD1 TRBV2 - TGTGCCAGCAGTGAAGCGCTGACAGGGTCAGATACGCAGTATTTT CASSEALTGSDTQYF
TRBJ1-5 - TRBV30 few TGTGCCTGGAGTGTACTAGGGCTGAATCAGCCCCAGCATTTT CAWSVLGLNQPQHF
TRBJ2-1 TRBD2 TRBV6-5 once TGTGCCAGCAGTTACGTCCCGGGACTAGCGGGAGATGGGCAGTTCTTC CASSYVPGLAGDGQFF
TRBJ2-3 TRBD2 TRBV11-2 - TGTGCCAGCAGCGCCCTAGCGGGAGGGAGGAATACGCAGTATTTT CASSALAGGRNTQYF
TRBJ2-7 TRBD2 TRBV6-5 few TGTGCCAGCAGTTACTCTCTAGCGGGAGGGGGCTGGGAGCAGTACTTC CASSYSLAGGGWEQYF
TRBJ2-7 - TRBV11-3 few TGTGCCAGCAGCCGCGAGACGGGTGAGCAGTACTTC CASSRETGEQYF
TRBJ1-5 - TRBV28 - TGTGCCAGCAGAGACAGCTACAATCAGCCCCAGCATTTT CASRDSYNQPQHF
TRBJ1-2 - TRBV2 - TGTGCCAGCAGTGCCCTCGGGGGGGTAGATGGCTACACCTTC CASSALGGVDGYTF
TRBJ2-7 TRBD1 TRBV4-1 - TGCGCCAGCAGCCTTGGGGGACAGGGCCTCTACGAGCAGTACTTC CASSLGGQGLYEQYF
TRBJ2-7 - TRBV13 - TGTGCCAGCAGCTTAAAAGGTAGCGGTTCCTACGAGCAGTACTTC CASSLKGSGSYEQYF
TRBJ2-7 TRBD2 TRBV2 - TGTGCCAGCAGAAACCGGGACTACGGCTACGAGCAGTACTTC CASRNRDYGYEQYF
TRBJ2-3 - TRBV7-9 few TGTGCCAGCAGCCCCCTGGGCCGCACAGATACGCAGTATTTT CASSPLGRTDTQYF
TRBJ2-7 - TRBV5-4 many TGTGCCAGCAGCTCGTCACAGGTATCCTACGAGCAGTACTTC CASSSSQVSYEQYF
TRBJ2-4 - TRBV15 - TGTGCCACCAGCAGAGAGCCAGGGCCTGCGGACATTCAGTACTTC CATSREPGPADIQYF
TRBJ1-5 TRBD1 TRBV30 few TGTGCCTGGAGTGTGGACAGGGGGCATCAGCCCCAGCATTTT CAWSVDRGHQPQHF
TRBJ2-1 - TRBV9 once TGTGCCAGCAGCGTAGAGGGGATCCCCTACAATGAGCAGTTCTTC CASSVEGIPYNEQFF
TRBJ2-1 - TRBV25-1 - TGTGCCAGCAGTGAATGGCAGTGGCAGGGGTTCGATGAGCAGTTCTTC CASSEWQWQGFDEQFF
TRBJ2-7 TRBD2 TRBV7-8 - TGTGCCAGCAGGTCGGGACTAGCGGGCCTTCTTTCCTACGAGCAGTACTTC CASRSGLAGLLSYEQYF
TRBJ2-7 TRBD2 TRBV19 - TGTGCCAGTAGTTCGGCCGGGACTAGCGGGAGACAGTACTTC CASSSAGTSGRQYF
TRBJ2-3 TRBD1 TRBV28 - TGTGCCAGCAGTCGGACAGGGGGTATGACAGATACGCAGTATTTT CASSRTGGMTDTQYF
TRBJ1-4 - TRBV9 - TGTGCCAGCAGCGTAGGGCTTGATGAAAAACTGTTTTTT CASSVGLDEKLFF
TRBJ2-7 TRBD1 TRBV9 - TGTGCCAGCAGCGTAGCTCCCACAGGGGGGAGTGGGGAGCAGTACTTC CASSVAPTGGSGEQYF
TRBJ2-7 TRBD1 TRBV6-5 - TGTGCCAGCAGTTCTGAGACAGGGCTCGAGCAGTACTTC CASSSETGLEQYF
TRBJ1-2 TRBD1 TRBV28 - TGTGCCAGCAAAGTACCGGGACAGGGTTTAGACTATGGCTACACCTTC CASKVPGQGLDYGYTF
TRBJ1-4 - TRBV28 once TGTGCCAGCAGTTTAAGAGGCGAACTGTTTTTT CASSLRGELFF
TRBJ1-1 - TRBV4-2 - TGTGCCAGCAGCCAAGTTGGCTTTGGGAGAGAAACTGAAGCTTTCTTT CASSQVGFGRETEAFF
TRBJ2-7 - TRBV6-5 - TGTGCCAGCAGTTCGACAGGCCCAGCCTACGAGCAGTACTTC CASSSTGPAYEQYF
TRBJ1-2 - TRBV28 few TGTGCCAGCAGGCAAACAGATAACTATGGCTACACCTTC CASRQTDNYGYTF
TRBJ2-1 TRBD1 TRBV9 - TGTGCCAGCAGCGTATCTAGAAGGGGGCGTACCAATGAGCAGTTCTTC CASSVSRRGRTNEQFF
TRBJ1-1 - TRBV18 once TGTGCCAGCTCACCAACTTACGATCGTGGCACTGAAGCTTTCTTT CASSPTYDRGTEAFF
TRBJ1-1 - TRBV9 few TGTGCCAGCAGCGTAGGGCTCAGGACTGACACTGAAGCTTTCTTT CASSVGLRTDTEAFF
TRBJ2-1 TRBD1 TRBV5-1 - TGCGCCAGCAGCTACTTCGTGGACAGGGACTTGGATGAGCAGTTCTTC CASSYFVDRDLDEQFF
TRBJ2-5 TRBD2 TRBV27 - TGTGCCAGCAGTCCACTCCCCAGCGGGAATGGGATACAGACCCAGTACTTC CASSPLPSGNGIQTQYF
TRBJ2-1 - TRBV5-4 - TGTGCCAGCAGCTTGCGACGACTTAGCGGAGGTATCAGCGAGCAGTTCTTC CASSLRRLSGGISEQFF
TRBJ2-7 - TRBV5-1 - TGCGCCAGCAGAGGTAGCTCCAACTCCTACGAGCAGTACTTC CASRGSSNSYEQYF
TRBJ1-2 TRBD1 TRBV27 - TGTGCCAGCAGACTCGACAGGGGGTATGGCTACACCTTC CASRLDRGYGYTF